This passage covers 27 T cell receptor beta chains from one sample sequenced in a study of cytomegalovirus exposure and HLA in healthy donors. Primers included in the PCR were 60 Vbeta and 13 Jbeta primers. The assay was immunoSEQ multiplex PCR, and TCRdb's table has in-frame clones only and misses some. The profile covers around 170,000 clones, with around 82% appearing a single time and around 0.41% taken by the ten largest. Sample: PBMCs. All receptors derive from a boy younger than 10 in good health and CMV-seronegative.

The V and J genes are TRBV19 and TRBJ1-2; D is ambiguous. V shed 6 bases and J shed 5 bases, with 10 bases lying between them. The CDR3 is made up of 12 amino acids. In germline, CDR1 is LNHDA, CDR2 SQIVND (reference sequence). The CDR3: CASRTRRYGYTF. CDR3 nucleotide sequence: TGTGCCAGTAGGACAAGGAGGTATGGCTACACCTTC.

The genes are TRBV7-9 and TRBJ1-3, with 8 bases fitting TRBD1. Germline V gene data show CDR1 as SEHNR and CDR2 as FQNEAQ (reference sequence). This CDR3 comprises 14 residues. J lost 6 bases, V lost 4 bases, and 5 bases had no gene match. CDR3 in amino acids: CASSSGQGANTIYF. CDR3 nucleotide sequence: TGTGCCAGCAGCTCCGGACAGGGTGCAAACACCATATATTTT.

The chain is built from TRBV7-9 and TRBJ1-1; weak D call: TRBD1 (5 bases). Trimming took 5 bases from V and 1 from J, leaving 11 bases between them. The V gene's germline CDR1 is SEHNR and CDR2 FQNEAQ (reference sequence). CDR3 length equals 14 residues. DNA for the CDR3: TGTGCCAGCAGCCCCAGGGCAGGGAACACTGAAGCTTTCTTT. Protein product: CASSPRAGNTEAFF.

The chain uses TRBV6-5 and TRBJ1-1, with a tentative D call TRBD1 (5 bases). Trimming stripped 6 bases from V and 6 bases from J, with 11 bases between. Germline lookup yields CDR1 MNHEY and CDR2 SVGAGI. The CDR3 runs to 12 residues. CDR3: CASRDQGPEAFF. CDR3 in DNA: TGTGCCAGCAGGGATCAGGGCCCTGAAGCTTTCTTT.

This clone was seen a handful of times. This chain joins TRBV28 and TRBJ1-1; tentative D call: TRBD1 (5 bases). V shed 2 bases and J shed 1 base, with 8 bases lying between them. This CDR3 region has 14 residues. Germline values: CDR1 MDHEN, CDR2 SYDVKM. The CDR3 sequence is CASSLGATNTEAFF. The CDR3 coding sequence is TGTGCCAGCAGTTTAGGGGCTACGAACACTGAAGCTTTCTTT.

About this clone itself: Other nucleotide sequences in the sample specify the same CDR3. The chain combines TRBV18 with TRBJ2-5, with TRBD1 identical over 7 bases. Germline lookup yields CDR1 KGHSH and CDR2 LQKENI. The CDR3 has 14 residues. J was trimmed by 3 bases and V by 2 bases; bases with no gene match: 3. CDR3 DNA sequence: TGTGCCAGCTCACCAAGAACAGGGGAAGAGACCCAGTACTTC. Translated, it gives CASSPRTGEETQYF.

The chain carries TRBV29-1 and TRBJ2-5, with a tentative D call TRBD2 (6 bases). The DNA end is more similar to TRBJ2-7, so the J call may be wrong. CDR1 SQVTM and CDR2 ANQGSEA come from the germline V gene. The CDR3 spans 15 residues. The DNA for the CDR3 is TGCAGCGTTGATTCCGATGACGGGGGAGTCTACGAGCAGTACTTC. Residues: CSVDSDDGGVYEQYF.

This clone was recorded a few times. V usage is TRBV6-5 and J usage is TRBJ1-1, with D unresolved. From germline, CDR1 is MNHEY and CDR2 SVGAGI. The CDR3 is 11 amino acids. The V end lost 2 bases, the J end lost 5 bases, and 3 bases lay between the germline ends. The DNA of the CDR3 is TGTGCCAGCAGTTACCATACTGAAGCTTTCTTT. This codes for CASSYHTEAFF.

This chain connects TRBV5-6 to TRBJ1-1; D is undetermined. Trimming removed 2 bases from V and 1 base from J, with 12 bases in between. The CDR3 is 15 residues long. The germline V gene has CDR1 SGHDT and CDR2 YYEEEE. In DNA form, the CDR3 reads TGTGCCAGCAGCTTATATAGGAGGCGGAACACTGAAGCTTTCTTT. This encodes CASSLYRRRNTEAFF.

The V call is TRBV25-1, the J call TRBJ2-7; D possibly corresponds to TRBD2 (5 bases). The CDR3 totals 15 residues. V lost 5 bases and J 2 bases, leaving 16 bases between the germline ends. Germline V gene sequence: CDR1 MGHDK, CDR2 SYGVNS. The CDR3 loop is CASSPPGTRTYEQYF. The CDR3 DNA sequence: TGTGCCAGCAGTCCCCCGGGAACACGTACCTACGAGCAGTACTTC.

The rearrangement joins TRBV7-8 to TRBJ2-1; the match to TRBD1 covers 9 bases. The CDR3 is 15 amino acids. With V trimmed by 0 bases and J by 4 bases, 1 base remained unmatched. The germline V gene has CDR1 SGHVS and CDR2 FQNEAQ. The CDR3 reads CASSLAGQGYNEQFF. The CDR3 bases are TGTGCCAGCAGCTTAGCGGGACAGGGATACAATGAGCAGTTCTTC.

The chain combines TRBV5-8 with TRBJ2-6; TRBD1 agrees at 7 bases. CDR3 length equals 12 residues. The germline CDR1 and CDR2 sequences are SGHTS and YDEGEE. With 4 bases clipped from V and 14 bases from J, the junction kept 6 bases outside the gene matches. CDR3 sequence (DNA): TGTGCCAGCAGCACCAGACAGGGAATCCTGACTTTC. It yields the protein CASSTRQGILTF.

The chain combines TRBV7-2 with TRBJ2-1; D not resolved. There are 11 residues in the CDR3. CDR1 is SGHTA, CDR2 FQGNSA, per germline. V gave up 5 bases and J gave up 15 bases, with 14 bases separating them. CDR3 protein: CASSILAVGFF. DNA for the CDR3: TGTGCCAGCAGCATCCTTGCGGTTGGGTTCTTC.

The V gene is TRBV7-9, the J gene TRBJ1-1, with a possible D match to TRBD1 (5 bases). The germline gives CDR1 SEHNR, CDR2 FQNEAQ (reference sequence). Trimming removed 5 bases from V and 4 bases from J, with 17 bases in between. The CDR3 consists of 15 residues. The CDR3 is CASSLLGVSGTEAFF. CDR3 sequence (DNA): TGTGCCAGCAGCCTATTAGGGGTAAGTGGCACTGAAGCTTTCTTT.

The V call is TRBV29-1, the J call TRBJ2-7; D uncertain. CDR1 and CDR2 from the germline V gene are SQVTM and ANQGSEA. V dropped 3 bases and J dropped 7 bases, with 16 bases sitting between them. This CDR3 spans 13 amino acids. This CDR3 reads CSVDYSLAGEQYF. The CDR3 region has the DNA TGCAGCGTTGACTACAGTTTGGCTGGGGAGCAGTACTTC.

DNA for the CDR3: TGTGCCAGCACCCTACGGCGGGAGGGAACCGGGGAGCTGTTTTTT. Its translation: CASTLRREGTGELFF. The J gene is TRBJ2-2, the V gene TRBV27; TRBD2 matches 9 bases. Germline CDR1 and CDR2: MNHEY and SMNVEV (reference sequence). The V and J ends lost 7 bases and 5 bases, in that order; junction bases with no gene match: 8. CDR3 length: 15 residues.

In this sample, this clone turned up once. The J gene is TRBJ1-5, the V gene TRBV5-4, with 7 bases matching TRBD1. The CDR3 is 17 amino acids. CDR1 and CDR2 (germline): SGHNT, YYREEE (reference sequence). The J segment lost 1 base and the V segment lost 1 base, leaving 8 bases of the junction unmatched. CDR3 sequence reads: CASSLMTGKGSNQPQHF. The CDR3 DNA reads as TGTGCCAGCAGCTTGATGACAGGGAAAGGAAGCAATCAGCCCCAGCATTTT.

The rearrangement joins TRBV28 to TRBJ2-7; a possible D gene is TRBD1 (6 bases). V dropped 6 bases and J dropped 4 bases, with 13 bases sitting between them. The CDR3 sequence is 13 residues long. Germline V CDR1 and CDR2: MDHEN, SYDVKM. The CDR3 DNA sequence: TGTGCCAGCAGAGGGGGACCGCTGTACGAGCAGTACTTC. Its protein is CASRGGPLYEQYF.

This clone is a singleton in its sample. This chain uses TRBV6-5 with TRBJ2-5, with 10 bases that match TRBD2. Germline V lookup: CDR1 MNHEY, CDR2 SVGAGI. This CDR3 is 14 amino acids long. V lost 5 bases to trimming and J lost 5 bases; unmatched junction nucleotides: 5. The CDR3 sequence: CASSPASGSETQYF. The CDR3 nucleotides are TGTGCCAGCAGTCCGGCTAGCGGGAGTGAGACCCAGTACTTC.

The chain's CDR3 is CASSLRGQNTEAFF. The CDR3 nucleotides read TGTGCCAGCAGCTTAAGGGGCCAGAACACTGAAGCTTTCTTT. The J gene is TRBJ1-1, the V gene TRBV7-6; tentative D call: TRBD1 (5 bases). This CDR3 spans 14 amino acids. Germline V gene sequence: CDR1 SGHVS, CDR2 FNYEAQ. With 2 bases removed from V and 1 base from J, the gap between germline ends came to 8 bases.

With respect to this clone: The identical CDR3 is also encoded by other nucleotide sequences in the sample. The chain is built from TRBV6-1 and TRBJ1-3; D unresolved. Germline CDR1 is MNHNS and CDR2 is SASEGT. V was clipped by 4 bases and J by 0 bases, with 13 bases between them. This CDR3 is 16 amino acids long. CDR3 nucleotide sequence: TGTGCCAGCAGTGTGCTCGCCGACAACTCTGGAAACACCATATATTTT. Its translation is CASSVLADNSGNTIYF.

The J gene is TRBJ2-7, the V gene TRBV6-5; D perhaps matches TRBD2 (6 bases). The V end was cut by 6 bases, the J end by 8 bases, with 14 bases between. Germline V gene sequence: CDR1 MNHEY, CDR2 SVGAGI. The CDR3 covers 12 residues. The CDR3 spells CASRGLAVKQYF. CDR3 nucleotide sequence: TGTGCCAGCAGGGGACTGGCGGTAAAGCAGTACTTC.

The chain links TRBV2 to TRBJ1-5, with TRBD1 as a possible D gene (6 bases). V was cut by 6 bases and J by 6 bases, with 12 bases left in between. CDR3 size: 13 residues. Germline CDR1 is SNHLY and CDR2 is FYNNEI. The CDR3 is CASSPQGGQPQHF. In DNA, the CDR3 is TGTGCCAGCAGCCCACAGGGTGGTCAGCCCCAGCATTTT.

The chain combines TRBV30 with TRBJ1-1; 11 nucleotides align to TRBD1. Germline CDR1 is GTSNPN and CDR2 is SVGIG (reference sequence). V trimming: 3 bases; J trimming: 4 bases; junction bases outside the gene matches: 13. The CDR3 has 17 amino acids. CDR3 in DNA: TGTGCCTGGAGCTTGCACTTACCCGGGACAGGGGGCACTGAAGCTTTCTTT. It codes for CAWSLHLPGTGGTEAFF.

This chain uses TRBV11-3 with TRBJ2-3; 10 nucleotides line up with TRBD2. Trimming at V came to 0 bases and at J to 1 base, leaving 13 bases not matched to a gene. Germline values: CDR1 SGHNT, CDR2 YENEEA. The CDR3 is 20 amino acids. The chain's CDR3 is CASSLDLKLASGSCTDTQYF. The CDR3 DNA follows: TGTGCCAGCAGCTTAGATCTGAAGTTGGCTAGCGGGAGCTGCACAGATACGCAGTATTTT.

This clone came up once. V gene TRBV5-1 combines with J gene TRBJ1-1, with D perhaps matching TRBD1 (5 bases). Germline lookup yields CDR1 SGHRS and CDR2 YFSETQ. This CDR3 region has 14 residues. V gave up 2 bases and J gave up 0 bases, with 8 bases separating them. The CDR3 is CASSFDSMNTEAFF. The DNA of the CDR3 is TGCGCCAGCAGCTTCGACAGCATGAACACTGAAGCTTTCTTT.

The V gene is TRBV19, the J gene TRBJ2-4; D is ambiguous. The CDR3 has 13 residues. Germline CDR1 is LNHDA and CDR2 is SQIVND (reference sequence). Trimming took 5 bases from V and 6 from J, leaving 11 bases between them. The CDR3: CASSAPGTNIQYF. The CDR3 nucleotides read TGTGCCAGTAGTGCACCGGGTACAAACATTCAGTACTTC.